Below, 2 T cell receptor beta chains from the same sample are listed, as sequenced in a study of shared clonotypes between healthy human individuals. Clones were sequenced by immunoSEQ multiplex PCR, and TCRdb holds only the in-frame ones, with some missing. The sample consists of approximately 980,000 clones, approximately 80% of them appearing once. The source material was memory CD4+ T cells sorted from blood. Subset noted: CD45RA-negative fraction. Receptors originate from a man younger than 35 in good health.

The rearrangement uses TRBV15 and TRBJ2-7, with 8 bases aligning to TRBD2. The ends lost 7 bases at V and 6 bases at J; junction bases unmatched: 11. Germline V gene lookup returns CDR1 LNHNV and CDR2 YYDKDF (reference sequence). The length of the CDR3 is 14 residues. CDR3 in DNA: TGTGCCACCAATCCGGGGGGGACTGACTCCGAGCAGTACTTC. Translated: CATNPGGTDSEQYF.

J is TRBJ2-4 and V is TRBV29-1, with D possibly being TRBD1 or TRBD2 (5 bases each). The germline V gene encodes CDR1 SQVTM and CDR2 ANQGSEA. With 4 bases removed from V and 5 bases from J, the gap between germline ends came to 15 bases. The CDR3 covers 14 residues. For the CDR3, the DNA is TGCAGCGTTGCCCCCCAGGGAGTGGAAAACATTCAGTACTTC. Its translation is CSVAPQGVENIQYF.